This T cell receptor (beta chain) was identified during a study of T cell responses to AZD1222 COVID-19 vaccine. Sequencing was performed with immunoSEQ multiplex PCR; in TCRdb, only in-frame clones are kept and a portion is missing. The data show tens of thousands of clones, roughly nine tenths seen once. Trimming removed 4 bases from V and 0 bases from J; junction bases left unmatched: 3. The CDR3 runs to 16 residues. Germline V gene data show CDR1 as LNHDA and CDR2 as SQIVND (reference sequence). This TCR was recovered from an adult who received the AZD1222 COVID-19 vaccine. The material sequenced was peripheral blood, taken 28 days after the second AZD1222 dose. This chain connects TRBV19 to TRBJ2-6; 7 bases align to TRBD1. The CDR3 sequence: CASSKTGSSGANVLTF. CDR3 coding DNA: TGTGCCAGTAGTAAGACAGGGAGCTCTGGGGCCAACGTCCTGACTTTC.